These T cell receptor beta chains were read from a single sample in a study of radiotherapy plus CTLA-4 blockade in lung cancer. Data came from immunoSEQ multiplex PCR; TCRdb stores just in-frame clones and leaves some out. The table records about 57,000 clones, roughly 80% of them present only once. The sequences come from peripheral blood, collected from a patient treated with radiotherapy plus ipilimumab. These TCRs come from a human donor with non-small cell lung cancer who had a complete response to radiotherapy plus ipilimumab. The CDR3 runs from the conserved cysteine through the conserved F or W. Each record gives: D gene, J gene, V gene, clone size, CDR3 DNA, CDR3 protein. A D gene is named only where the DNA matches it firmly. A row's size may be missing; if present it is once, few, many or a size class.

TRBD1 TRBJ2-3 TRBV27 . TGTGCCAGCAGTTTAACCCGGGACAGGGAAGTAGATACGCAGTATTTT CASSLTRDREVDTQYF
. TRBJ2-1 TRBV5-5 few TGTGCCAGCAGCTTGGACGGCGACTCGGGCAATGAGCAGTTCTTC CASSLDGDSGNEQFF
. TRBJ1-2 TRBV10-1 . TGCGCCAGCAGTGCCGGCAGGGAGGTTAATGGCTACACCTTC CASSAGREVNGYTF
. TRBJ2-3 TRBV9 . TGTGCCAGCAGCGTAGGGGGAGAGGCGCAGTATTTT CASSVGGEAQYF
TRBD1 TRBJ1-2 TRBV5-1 . TGCGCCAGCAGCTCACCGGGACAGATAGATTTCGGCTACACCTTC CASSSPGQIDFGYTF
. TRBJ2-1 TRBV9 . TGTGCCAGCAGCGTAGGCGTTGACTCCTACAATGAGCAGTTCTTC CASSVGVDSYNEQFF
. TRBJ1-4 TRBV28 medium-sized TGTGCCAGCAGTGCCAGGCAACAGTCTGAAAAACTGTTTTTT CASSARQQSEKLFF
TRBD1 TRBJ2-3 TRBV7-2 . TGTGCCAGCAGCAACGGACAGGGGGCAGATACGCAGTATTTT CASSNGQGADTQYF
. TRBJ1-1 TRBV7-2 few TGTGCCAGCAGCTTATGGTCTTCGAGAATTGCTTTCTTT CASSLWSSRIAFF
TRBD1 TRBJ1-6 TRBV7-9 . TGTGCCAGCAGCTGGGGACAGGGGGCTTCACCCCTCCACTTT CASSWGQGASPLHF
TRBD2 TRBJ2-1 TRBV6-5 many TGTGCCAGCAGCCAATTCGGCGGGGGGTACAATGAGCAGTTCTTC CASSQFGGGYNEQFF
. TRBJ1-2 TRBV10-1 once TGCGCCAGCAGCATGAGACAAGATTATGGCTACACCTTC CASSMRQDYGYTF
TRBD1 TRBJ2-7 TRBV5-1 . TGCGCCAGCAGCCCCCGACAGGGGGCCTACGAGCAGTACTTC CASSPRQGAYEQYF
. TRBJ2-2 TRBV19 . TGTGCCAGTAGTTCCCGTCCAGGGGCAACCGGGGAGCTGTTTTTT CASSSRPGATGELFF
TRBD1 TRBJ1-5 TRBV2 . TGTGCCAGCAGACTGGACAGGGGCGATCAGCCCCAGCATTTT CASRLDRGDQPQHF
TRBD1 TRBJ2-1 TRBV27 . TGTGCCAGCAGTTCTACAGGGACAGGATACTACAATGAGCAGTTCTTC CASSSTGTGYYNEQFF
TRBD2 TRBJ2-1 TRBV7-6 . TGTGCCAGCAGCTTAGAACCCGGGACTAGCGGGAGCGATGAGCAGTTCTTC CASSLEPGTSGSDEQFF
TRBD1 TRBJ1-1 TRBV30 . TGTGCCTGGAAGCAGACAGGGAAAGATTTGAGAACTGAAGCTTTCTTT CAWKQTGKDLRTEAFF
. TRBJ2-5 TRBV29-1 . TGCAGCGTTGAAGACGAGAGAGGTAAAGAGACCCAGTACTTC CSVEDERGKETQYF
. TRBJ1-1 TRBV18 . TGTGCCACAGCACAGGGATATGACACTGAAGCTTTCTTT CATAQGYDTEAFF
TRBD1 TRBJ2-1 TRBV5-1 . TGCGCCAGCAGCCTGGACAGGAGCTCCTACAATGAGCAGTTCTTC CASSLDRSSYNEQFF
. TRBJ1-2 TRBV5-1 . TGCGCCAGCAGCTCCGGGACACCTAGATCAGGGGGCTACACCTTC CASSSGTPRSGGYTF
. TRBJ2-2 TRBV18 . TGTGCCAGCTCACCACTCGGACAGAACGGCGGGGAGCTGTTTTTT CASSPLGQNGGELFF
TRBD1 TRBJ1-2 TRBV27 . TGTGCCAGCAGTGCCGACAGGGGCCAAGTTAACTATGGCTACACCTTC CASSADRGQVNYGYTF
TRBD1 TRBJ1-2 TRBV7-2 . TGTGCCAGCAGCCTTGACAGGGCGGGTGGCTACACCTTC CASSLDRAGGYTF
. TRBJ2-2 TRBV10-1 . TGCGCCAGCGGGCAGGGGAACACCGGGGAGCTGTTTTTT CASGQGNTGELFF